The 30 T cell receptor beta chains reported below all come from one sample, sequenced in a study of OX40 agonist ivuxolimab in advanced cancers. TCRdb's table, derived via immunoSEQ multiplex PCR, lists solely in-frame clones and lacks some. The data show fewer than 25,000 clones, 80% to 90% seen once. Sequenced here: CD4+ or CD8+ T cells sorted from blood, sampled in a trial of the OX40 agonist ivuxolimab. All receptors come from an adult with an advanced solid tumor such as melanoma, head and neck, liver or kidney cancer.

V and J are TRBV6-6 and TRBJ1-2; TRBD1 might be the D (6 bases). V was pared by 2 bases and J by 7 bases, with 17 bases between. The germline V gene encodes CDR1 MNHNY and CDR2 SVGAGI (reference sequence). This CDR3 is built from 15 residues. The CDR3 region has the DNA TGTGCCAGCAGTTACACCCTTACAGGGTTCTCTGGCTACACCTTC. It translates to CASSYTLTGFSGYTF.

V and J are TRBV10-3 and TRBJ1-1; TRBD1 matches at 7 bases. The germline gives CDR1 ENHRY, CDR2 SYGVKD. The J segment lost 3 bases and the V segment lost 7 bases, leaving 5 bases of the junction unmatched. The CDR3 is 13 amino acids. Here the CDR3 reads CAIKPGGDTEAFF. In nucleotides, the CDR3 is TGTGCCATCAAGCCAGGGGGGGACACTGAAGCTTTCTTT.

The rearrangement uses TRBV28 and TRBJ1-6, with D possibly being TRBD1 (5 bases). Germline CDR1 and CDR2: MDHEN and SYDVKM. This CDR3 region has 13 residues. The V end lost 2 bases, the J end lost 9 bases, and 8 bases lay between the germline ends. CDR3 nucleotide sequence: TGTGCCAGCAGTTTACCCCAGGGTTCACCCCTCCACTTT. As protein: CASSLPQGSPLHF.

V gene TRBV4-3 combines with J gene TRBJ2-1, with D perhaps matching TRBD1 (6 bases). The germline V gene has CDR1 LGHNA and CDR2 YSLEER. CDR3 size: 20 residues. V was trimmed by 0 bases and J by 0 bases, leaving 21 bases between them. CDR3: CASSQERPYGQKSSYNEQFF. CDR3 sequence (DNA): TGCGCCAGCAGCCAAGAACGCCCCTACGGACAGAAGAGCTCCTACAATGAGCAGTTCTTC.

Comment on this clone: This likely reflects a read error, since a far larger clone is one base away. The rearrangement joins TRBV7-3 to TRBJ1-1; D unresolved. CDR1 SGHTA and CDR2 FQGTGA come from the germline V gene. V lost 2 bases and J lost 6, with 1 base in between. The CDR3 contains 10 residues. CDR3 sequence reads: CASSLPEAFF. Written as DNA, the CDR3 is TGTGCCAGCAGCTTACCTGAAGCTTTCTTT.

This clone was observed once. The chain links TRBV6-5 to TRBJ2-7, with a weak D call TRBD1 (5 bases). V gave up 0 bases and J gave up 3 bases, with 9 bases separating them. Germline CDR1 MNHEY, CDR2 SVGAGI. The CDR3 has 14 amino acids. The chain's CDR3 is CASSYSQADYEQYF. The CDR3 DNA follows: TGTGCCAGCAGTTACTCACAGGCCGACTACGAGCAGTACTTC.

This sequence joins TRBV7-9 and TRBJ2-5; weak D call: TRBD2 (5 bases). The CDR3 sequence is 13 residues long. Per germline, CDR1 SEHNR and CDR2 FQNEAQ (reference sequence). The V and J ends lost 5 bases and 2 bases respectively, with 9 bases between them. DNA of the CDR3: TGTGCCAGCAGCCCATGGGAGCAAGAGACCCAGTACTTC. Protein sequence: CASSPWEQETQYF.

V and J are TRBV6-5 and TRBJ2-6, with TRBD1 matching 8 bases. Trimming cost V 2 bases and J 0 bases; bases outside gene matches: 0. The length of the CDR3 is 16 residues. The germline CDR1 and CDR2 sequences are MNHEY and SVGAGI. CDR3 DNA sequence: TGTGCCAGCAGTTACACAGGGGGCTCTGGGGCCAACGTCCTGACTTTC. Its protein is CASSYTGGSGANVLTF.

CDR3: CSVEGGYTGELFF. The CDR3 DNA reads TGCAGCGTTGAGGGAGGGTATACCGGGGAGCTGTTTTTT. V is TRBV29-1 and J is TRBJ2-2, with 7 bases that match TRBD2. Germline V gives CDR1 SQVTM, CDR2 ANQGSEA. V shed 3 bases, J shed 5 bases, and the junction held 3 bases outside the gene matches. This CDR3 is 13 amino acids long.

The count of this clone is one. The V call is TRBV7-2, the J call TRBJ2-3, with 8 bases aligning to TRBD2. The germline V gene has CDR1 SGHTA and CDR2 FQGNSA. The CDR3 has 16 amino acids. The junction had 6 bases not matched to a gene; V was cut back by 4 bases and J by 0 bases. The CDR3 here is CASSSAGGTSTDTQYF. CDR3 DNA: TGTGCCAGCAGCTCCGCGGGGGGCACTAGCACAGATACGCAGTATTTT.

The V call is TRBV7-9, the J call TRBJ2-7; TRBD1 might be the D (6 bases). This CDR3 contains 11 residues. Trimming stripped 11 bases from V and 5 bases from J, with 13 bases between. Germline values: CDR1 SEHNR, CDR2 FQNEAQ (reference sequence). The CDR3 region is CAQQTGNEQYF. The CDR3, as DNA: TGTGCCCAACAGACAGGAAACGAGCAGTACTTC.

Note on this clone: One end of the junction fails to match germline, which may point to a read error. In nucleotides, the CDR3 is TGCGCCAGCACCTTGGACGATAATTCACCCCTCCACTTT. Its translation: CASTLDDNSPLHF. V gene TRBV5-1 combines with J gene TRBJ1-6; D is unresolved. Per the germline V gene, CDR1 is SGHRS and CDR2 is YFSETQ. The CDR3 totals 13 residues.

This chain links TRBV9 with TRBJ1-5; no clear D gene. Germline values: CDR1 SGDLS, CDR2 YYNGEE. V lost 7 bases and J 1 base, leaving 15 bases between the germline ends. This CDR3 is built from 15 residues. DNA for the CDR3: TGTGCCAGCGGCCTCGGTGTGGCGAGCAATCAGCCCCAGCATTTT. Amino acid sequence: CASGLGVASNQPQHF. The whole variable domain, remainder taken from reference TRBV9 and TRBJ1-5, is DSGVTQTPKHLITATGQRVTLRCSPRSGDLSVYWYQQSLDQGLQFLIQYYNGEERAKGNILERFSAQQFPDLHSELNLSSLELGDSALYFCASGLGVASNQPQHFGDGTRLSIL.

The CDR3 nucleotides read TGTGCCTGGAGTGTTACAGCGCTGAACACTGAAGCTTTCTTT. Protein sequence: CAWSVTALNTEAFF. The V and J genes are TRBV30 and TRBJ1-1; D is uncertain. The length of the CDR3 is 14 residues. CDR1 and CDR2 from the germline V gene are GTSNPN and SVGIG (reference sequence). V shed 0 bases and J shed 0 bases, with 8 bases lying between them.

This rearrangement joins TRBV10-3 to TRBJ2-2; 8 positions match TRBD2. The CDR3 is made up of 15 amino acids. The junction had 5 bases not matched to a gene; V was cut back by 4 bases and J by 4 bases. In germline, CDR1 is ENHRY, CDR2 SYGVKD. The CDR3 sequence: CAISGAAGVTGELFF. The CDR3 DNA follows: TGTGCCATCAGTGGGGCAGCGGGGGTCACCGGGGAGCTGTTTTTT.

This rearrangement joins TRBV15 to TRBJ1-4; possible D gene TRBD1, 6 bases. Germline V gene sequence: CDR1 LNHNV, CDR2 YYDKDF (reference sequence). The CDR3 is 16 residues long. V lost 1 base and J lost 0, with 9 bases in between. CDR3 sequence reads: CATSRGQVTTNEKLFF. Here the CDR3 DNA reads TGTGCCACCAGCAGAGGACAGGTTACAACTAATGAAAAACTGTTTTTT.

The chain uses TRBV9 and TRBJ2-5; either TRBD1 or TRBD2 may supply D (5 bases each). Trimming removed 0 bases at V and 4 bases at J, with 13 bases between. The CDR3 runs 15 residues. CDR1 and CDR2 (germline): SGDLS, YYNGEE. The DNA of the CDR3 is TGTGCCAGCAGCGTAGGTGTAGGGGCGGGAGAGACCCAGTACTTC. Its protein product is CASSVGVGAGETQYF.

The chain uses TRBV27 and TRBJ1-4, with 7 bases fitting TRBD1. Germline V CDR1 and CDR2: MNHEY, SMNVEV (reference sequence). The V gene end was trimmed by 5 bases and the J gene end by 8 bases; junction bases not matched to a gene: 8. This CDR3 has 14 amino acids. The DNA of the CDR3 is TGTGCCAGCAGTCCGAACAGGGGTGGAGAAAAACTGTTTTTT. This codes for CASSPNRGGEKLFF.

The gene calls are TRBV27 and TRBJ1-2; TRBD1 might be the D (5 bases). The CDR3 contains 15 residues. The V end lost 2 bases, the J end lost 1 base, and 11 bases lay between the germline ends. Per the germline V gene, CDR1 is MNHEY and CDR2 is SMNVEV (reference sequence). CDR3 sequence reads: CASSLLDNINYGYTF. CDR3 bases: TGTGCCAGCAGTTTACTGGACAATATTAACTATGGCTACACCTTC.

The V and J genes are TRBV5-1 and TRBJ2-1; TRBD2 matches at 7 bases. CDR1 is SGHRS, CDR2 YFSETQ, per germline. J was trimmed by 5 bases and V by 5 bases; bases with no gene match: 7. This CDR3 has 14 residues. CDR3 bases: TGCGCCAGCAGTTTCCGGCGGGAGAACAATGAGCAGTTCTTC. Translated: CASSFRRENNEQFF.

The chain couples TRBV29-1 to TRBJ2-7, with a weak D call TRBD2 (6 bases). Trimming removed 7 bases at V and 0 bases at J, with 13 bases between. CDR1 is SQVTM and CDR2 is ANQGSEA in the germline V gene. The CDR3 is 13 amino acids. CDR3 loop: CSATGGISYEQYF. DNA of the CDR3: TGCAGCGCCACGGGCGGGATCTCCTACGAGCAGTACTTC.

V is TRBV9 and J is TRBJ2-7; weak D call: TRBD2 (6 bases). V shed 2 bases and J shed 6 bases, with 12 bases lying between them. CDR3 size: 13 residues. Per germline, CDR1 SGDLS and CDR2 YYNGEE. Written as DNA, the CDR3 is TGTGCCAGCAGCGTGGGAGGAGGAAGCGAGCAGTACTTC. It specifies CASSVGGGSEQYF.

The CDR3 loop is CASSWTGNQPQHF. CDR3 DNA sequence: TGTGCCAGCAGTTGGACGGGAAATCAGCCCCAGCATTTT. The chain carries TRBV6-6 and TRBJ1-5; no clear D. CDR1 is MNHNY and CDR2 is SVGAGI in the germline V gene (reference sequence). Deletions cut 4 bases from V and 4 bases from J, with 8 bases between. The CDR3 has 13 residues.

This chain links TRBV7-3 with TRBJ2-2; D remains unclear. Germline CDR1 is SGHTA and CDR2 is FQGTGA. The CDR3 has 16 amino acids. V was clipped by 2 bases and J by 2 bases, with 12 bases between them. Here the CDR3 DNA reads TGTGCCAGCAGCTTAGGTCTTGGGTCCAACACCGGGGAGCTGTTTTTT. It specifies CASSLGLGSNTGELFF.

V gene TRBV9 combines with J gene TRBJ2-1; TRBD1 matches at 7 bases. The length of the CDR3 is 15 residues. V lost 5 bases to trimming and J lost 2 bases; unmatched junction nucleotides: 7. CDR1 is SGDLS, CDR2 YYNGEE, per germline. For the CDR3, the DNA is TGTGCCAGCAGTCCTGGGACAGTAGCCTACAATGAGCAGTTCTTC. It codes for CASSPGTVAYNEQFF.

The table lists this clone with a few counts. The gene calls are TRBV9 and TRBJ2-7; TRBD2 agrees at 11 bases. The V segment lost 3 bases and the J segment 2 bases; nucleotides outside the gene matches: 1. CDR1 is SGDLS and CDR2 is YYNGEE in the germline V gene. The CDR3 is 14 amino acids. The CDR3 DNA sequence: TGTGCCAGCAGCGAGGGACTAGCGGCCTACGAGCAGTACTTC. It codes for CASSEGLAAYEQYF.

This sequence joins TRBV11-2 and TRBJ2-5; 9 bases align to TRBD1. Losses at the gene ends were 5 bases for V and 4 bases for J; bases not matched to a gene: 11. The germline V gene encodes CDR1 SGHAT and CDR2 FQNNGV. This CDR3 contains 16 residues. CDR3 in amino acids: CASSRGWTGDRETQYF. As DNA, the CDR3 is TGTGCCAGCAGCCGGGGATGGACAGGGGATCGAGAGACCCAGTACTTC.

V is TRBV2 and J is TRBJ1-1; D not certain. Germline V lookup: CDR1 SNHLY, CDR2 FYNNEI. The CDR3 sequence is 17 residues long. Trimming removed 2 bases at V and 1 base at J, with 17 bases between. CDR3 protein: CASSESPAKMGNTEAFF. In DNA form, the CDR3 reads TGTGCCAGCAGTGAAAGTCCCGCCAAAATGGGGAACACTGAAGCTTTCTTT.

This clone has just a few counts. The V call is TRBV7-9, the J call TRBJ2-7, with D hard to call. Germline CDR1 SEHNR, CDR2 FQNEAQ (reference sequence). This CDR3 region has 11 residues. The germline V and J ends were trimmed by 2 bases and 1 base, with 0 bases remaining between them. CDR3 protein: CASSLSYEQYF. In nucleotides, the CDR3 is TGTGCCAGCAGCTTATCCTACGAGCAGTACTTC.

This clone was counted a few times. This chain joins TRBV9 and TRBJ1-3; D not certain. CDR3 length: 17 residues. Germline V gives CDR1 SGDLS, CDR2 YYNGEE. V was shortened by 4 bases and J by 0 bases, with 17 bases between the two germline ends. The DNA for the CDR3 is TGTGCCAGCAGCTCTAGGGCCGGATCGACCTCTGGAAACACCATATATTTT. It translates to CASSSRAGSTSGNTIYF.